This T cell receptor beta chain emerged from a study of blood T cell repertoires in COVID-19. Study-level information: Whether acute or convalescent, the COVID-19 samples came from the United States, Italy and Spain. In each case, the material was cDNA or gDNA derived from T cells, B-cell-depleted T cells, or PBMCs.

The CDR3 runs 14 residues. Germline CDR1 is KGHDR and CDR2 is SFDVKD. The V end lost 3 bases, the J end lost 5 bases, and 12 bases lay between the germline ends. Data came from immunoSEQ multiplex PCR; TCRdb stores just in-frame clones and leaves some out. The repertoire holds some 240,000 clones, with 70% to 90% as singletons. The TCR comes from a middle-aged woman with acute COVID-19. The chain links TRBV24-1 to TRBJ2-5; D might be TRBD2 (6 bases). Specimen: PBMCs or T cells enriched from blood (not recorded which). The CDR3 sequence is CATSDDPSAETQYF. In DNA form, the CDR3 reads TGTGCCACCAGTGATGATCCTAGCGCGGAGACCCAGTACTTC.